A selection of T cell receptor beta chains follows, all from one sample in a study of blood T cell repertoires in COVID-19. Repertoires were generated with immunoSEQ multiplex PCR, while TCRdb's copy carries only in-frame clones and drops some. The sample has approximately 72,000 clones, approximately 85% seen once. Sequencing was done on a sample of peripheral blood. These receptors were taken from a woman of 80 years or more with active or convalescent COVID-19. Both conserved end residues are trimmed from each CDR3. Fields, in order: J gene, CDR3 length, D gene, V gene, CDR3 protein. The D gene is left open where the match is weak.

j_call: TRBJ1-5
cdr3_length: 14
d_call: -
v_call: TRBV5-1
cdr3_aa: ASSLGEGNSNQPQH

j_call: TRBJ2-7
cdr3_length: 12
d_call: TRBD2
v_call: TRBV11-2
cdr3_aa: ASSQTGRLAEQY

j_call: TRBJ1-2
cdr3_length: 14
d_call: -
v_call: TRBV2
cdr3_aa: ASSELGQGSANGYT

j_call: TRBJ1-3
cdr3_length: 15
d_call: TRBD1
v_call: TRBV7-2
cdr3_aa: ASSLGGQGLSGNTIY

j_call: TRBJ1-5
cdr3_length: 14
d_call: -
v_call: TRBV27
cdr3_aa: ASSFRGEYSNQPQH

j_call: TRBJ1-2
cdr3_length: 9
d_call: -
v_call: TRBV30
cdr3_aa: ACPHRDGYT

j_call: TRBJ1-5
cdr3_length: 12
d_call: -
v_call: TRBV19
cdr3_aa: ATGDNYSNQPQH

j_call: TRBJ2-5
cdr3_length: 10
d_call: -
v_call: TRBV3-1/TRBV3-2
cdr3_aa: ASSQRVETQY

j_call: TRBJ1-1
cdr3_length: 9
d_call: TRBD1
v_call: TRBV6-5
cdr3_aa: ASKTGVRAF

j_call: TRBJ2-2
cdr3_length: 12
d_call: TRBD1
v_call: TRBV19
cdr3_aa: ASMGQGEHGELF

j_call: TRBJ2-2
cdr3_length: 13
d_call: TRBD2
v_call: TRBV11-2
cdr3_aa: ASRGAGLSTGELF

j_call: TRBJ1-2
cdr3_length: 12
d_call: -
v_call: TRBV25-1
cdr3_aa: ASRPQGENYGYT

j_call: TRBJ1-2
cdr3_length: 10
d_call: TRBD1
v_call: TRBV6-5
cdr3_aa: ASFRTGGGYT

j_call: TRBJ2-2
cdr3_length: 9
d_call: -
v_call: TRBV24-1
cdr3_aa: ATSPGWELF

j_call: TRBJ1-1
cdr3_length: 9
d_call: TRBD1
v_call: TRBV20-1
cdr3_aa: SARGTVEAF

j_call: TRBJ1-5
cdr3_length: 11
d_call: -
v_call: TRBV12-5
cdr3_aa: ASGPTGGQPQH

j_call: TRBJ1-4
cdr3_length: 13
d_call: TRBD1
v_call: TRBV29-1
cdr3_aa: SVRQGSATREKLF

j_call: TRBJ1-2
cdr3_length: 12
d_call: -
v_call: TRBV4-3
cdr3_aa: ASSRLGRGYGYT

j_call: TRBJ2-3
cdr3_length: 13
d_call: TRBD2
v_call: TRBV9
cdr3_aa: ASSVQAGNTDTQY

j_call: TRBJ2-2
cdr3_length: 11
d_call: -
v_call: TRBV12-3/TRBV12-4
cdr3_aa: ASNLEDTGELF

j_call: TRBJ1-2
cdr3_length: 13
d_call: TRBD1
v_call: TRBV5-1
cdr3_aa: ASSLGTGVNYGYT

j_call: TRBJ2-2
cdr3_length: 13
d_call: -
v_call: TRBV27
cdr3_aa: ASTPGTTNTGELF

j_call: TRBJ2-3
cdr3_length: 13
d_call: TRBD2
v_call: TRBV7-2
cdr3_aa: ASSQLAGATDTQY

j_call: TRBJ1-2
cdr3_length: 13
d_call: -
v_call: TRBV6-4
cdr3_aa: ASSGTGLRHYGYT

j_call: TRBJ1-1
cdr3_length: 14
d_call: TRBD1
v_call: TRBV27
cdr3_aa: ASSSKGPGQGFQAF

j_call: TRBJ1-2
cdr3_length: 12
d_call: -
v_call: TRBV24-1
cdr3_aa: ATSDTGTLYGYT

j_call: TRBJ2-2
cdr3_length: 13
d_call: TRBD2
v_call: TRBV9
cdr3_aa: ASSVERGETGELF

j_call: TRBJ2-4
cdr3_length: 12
d_call: TRBD1
v_call: TRBV2
cdr3_aa: ASRTSGQNNIQY

j_call: TRBJ2-5
cdr3_length: 11
d_call: TRBD1
v_call: TRBV28
cdr3_aa: ASGRTGVETQY

j_call: TRBJ1-6
cdr3_length: 14
d_call: -
v_call: TRBV11-3
cdr3_aa: ASSLSYGQGGSPLH

j_call: TRBJ1-3
cdr3_length: 13
d_call: -
v_call: TRBV7-2
cdr3_aa: ASSFVGGEGNTIY

j_call: TRBJ1-2
cdr3_length: 11
d_call: -
v_call: TRBV6-5
cdr3_aa: ASRTTGWYGYT

j_call: TRBJ2-2
cdr3_length: 12
d_call: -
v_call: TRBV14
cdr3_aa: ASSQDLATGELF

j_call: TRBJ2-3
cdr3_length: 13
d_call: TRBD2
v_call: TRBV25-1
cdr3_aa: ASSGTSGFTDTQY

j_call: TRBJ2-5
cdr3_length: 12
d_call: -
v_call: TRBV7-2
cdr3_aa: ASSFRGVKETQY

j_call: TRBJ2-5
cdr3_length: 13
d_call: TRBD1
v_call: TRBV7-7
cdr3_aa: ASSARQGGLETQY

j_call: TRBJ2-7
cdr3_length: 12
d_call: TRBD1
v_call: TRBV9
cdr3_aa: ASSPTGAPYEQY

j_call: TRBJ1-1
cdr3_length: 11
d_call: TRBD1
v_call: TRBV5-1
cdr3_aa: ASSTGQYTEAF

j_call: TRBJ2-3
cdr3_length: 11
d_call: -
v_call: TRBV2
cdr3_aa: ASGWGHTDTQY

j_call: TRBJ1-6
cdr3_length: 13
d_call: -
v_call: TRBV28
cdr3_aa: ASRTDGSYNSPLH

j_call: TRBJ2-2
cdr3_length: 13
d_call: TRBD2
v_call: TRBV19
cdr3_aa: ASRSSGAPAGELF

j_call: TRBJ2-7
cdr3_length: 13
d_call: -
v_call: TRBV5-1
cdr3_aa: ASSLGGPTSYEQY

j_call: TRBJ2-2
cdr3_length: 12
d_call: TRBD1
v_call: TRBV24-1
cdr3_aa: ATRGQGNTGELF

j_call: TRBJ1-1
cdr3_length: 17
d_call: TRBD1
v_call: TRBV14
cdr3_aa: ASSQYRGGTGGANTEAF

j_call: TRBJ2-1
cdr3_length: 14
d_call: TRBD1
v_call: TRBV28
cdr3_aa: ASSFGTGFSYNEQF

j_call: TRBJ2-2
cdr3_length: 11
d_call: -
v_call: TRBV12-3/TRBV12-4
cdr3_aa: ASSSFNEGELF

j_call: TRBJ1-1
cdr3_length: 14
d_call: TRBD1
v_call: TRBV6-2/TRBV6-3
cdr3_aa: ASSYSGTGGGTEAF

j_call: TRBJ2-7
cdr3_length: 14
d_call: -
v_call: TRBV5-1
cdr3_aa: ASSPSPQRRRYEQY

j_call: TRBJ1-1
cdr3_length: 11
d_call: -
v_call: TRBV18
cdr3_aa: ASSWDYNTEAF

j_call: TRBJ2-5
cdr3_length: 9
d_call: -
v_call: TRBV12-3/TRBV12-4
cdr3_aa: ASSLSGTQY